This T cell receptor beta chain was recorded in a study of blood T cell repertoires in COVID-19. Overall study: The cDNA or gDNA used as material had been derived from T cells, B-cell-depleted T cells, or PBMCs.

Self-reported history from a screening survey and questionnaire set each donor's cohort. Recovered status applied to Cohort 3 donors who had two consecutive negative PCRs. It also applied to those with clearance or with symptom resolution. Sequencing used immunoSEQ multiplex PCR; TCRdb keeps in-frame clones, though not all of them. The sample holds approximately 150,000 clones, around four fifths seen once. The trim removed 3 bases at V and 4 bases at J, leaving 10 bases unmatched. Germline CDR1 is SEHNR and CDR2 is FQNEAQ (reference sequence). The CDR3 is made up of 16 amino acids. Sequenced sample: PBMCs or T cells enriched from blood (not recorded which). The V gene is TRBV7-9, the J gene TRBJ1-1, with 8 nucleotides matching TRBD1. This clonotype originated in a woman aged 50 to 60 who had recovered from COVID-19. CDR3 DNA sequence: TGTGCCAGCAGCTTCGGAGGACAGGGTAAGAGCACTGAAGCTTTCTTT. It codes for CASSFGGQGKSTEAFF.